This T cell receptor (beta chain) originates from a study of blood T cell repertoires in COVID-19. Study-level background: Samples taken during acute and convalescent COVID-19 were collected in the United States, Italy and Spain. Sources were T cells, B-cell-depleted T cells, or PBMCs; the material itself was cDNA or gDNA.

Per the study methods: Quantification of nucleated cells was approximated via reference gene primer amplification. Sequencing used immunoSEQ multiplex PCR; TCRdb keeps in-frame clones, though not all of them. The V and J calls and clone size are taken from that table; D and trimming were inferred from the DNA. The sample carries 250,000 or so clones, 75% to 90% recorded once. Germline V gives CDR1 SNHLY, CDR2 FYNNEI. Losses at the gene ends were 7 bases for V and 0 bases for J; bases not matched to a gene: 13. The CDR3 length is 17 residues. This clone showed up just once. The chain carries TRBV2 and TRBJ1-2; 8 bases agree with TRBD1. This clonotype was sampled from a woman younger than 45 with active or convalescent COVID-19. The sample taken for sequencing was peripheral blood. The CDR3 loop reads CASKSTGDFPTNYGYTF. CDR3 in DNA: TGTGCCAGCAAATCGACAGGGGACTTCCCCACTAACTATGGCTACACCTTC.